This TCR beta chain appears in the sequencing data of a study of T cells of healthy individuals. This clonotype has at least ten counts. TCRdb re-derived calls from the 5' RACE reads in MiXCR, one entry per CDR3 protein. Among some 85,000 distinct CDR3 sequences listed, 5% were seen once. CDR1 MNHEY and CDR2 SMNVEV come from the germline V gene (reference sequence). This CDR3 is built from 15 residues. After removal of 6 bases from V and 0 bases from J, the junction contained 8 bases not matched to a gene. The clonotype comes from a female donor in good health. The chain combines TRBV27 with TRBJ2-7; TRBD1 matches at 7 bases. In nucleotides, the CDR3 is TGTGCCAGCAGCGGCAGGACAGGAAACTCCTACGAGCAGTACTTC. It translates to CASSGRTGNSYEQYF.